One sample yielded the 17 T cell receptor beta chains listed below, sequenced in a study of cytomegalovirus exposure and HLA in healthy donors. 13 Jbeta primers and 60 Vbeta primers were used for the PCR. Some clones are missing from TCRdb's copy, which holds only in-frame ones; the method was immunoSEQ multiplex PCR. The data contain tens of thousands of clones, roughly 75% of them singletons. Material: PBMCs. All receptors derive from a woman aged 30 to 39 in good health and CMV-seronegative.

V usage is TRBV5-4 and J usage is TRBJ1-2; 7 positions match TRBD1. This CDR3 contains 11 residues. V lost 4 bases to trimming and J lost 7 bases; unmatched junction nucleotides: 1. Germline V gene data show CDR1 as SGHNT and CDR2 as YYREEE (reference sequence). In DNA form, the CDR3 reads TGTGCCAGCAGCGACAGGGTTGGCTACACCTTC. Its translation: CASSDRVGYTF.

This sequence joins TRBV4-3 and TRBJ2-3; a possible D gene is TRBD2 (6 bases). The germline V and J ends were trimmed by 3 bases and 0 bases, with 13 bases remaining between them. Germline CDR1 and CDR2: LGHNA and YSLEER. The CDR3 extends over 16 amino acids. The CDR3 sequence is CASSQQRAKSTDTQYF. The DNA of the CDR3 is TGCGCCAGCAGCCAGCAGCGGGCGAAAAGCACAGATACGCAGTATTTT.

This chain links TRBV7-8 with TRBJ1-2; 7 bases match TRBD1. The CDR3 has 13 residues. The V and J ends lost 5 bases and 8 bases, in that order; junction bases with no gene match: 8. Germline CDR1 reads SGHVS; CDR2 reads FQNEAQ. CDR3 DNA sequence: TGTGCCAGCAGCCAGACAGGGCCAGGGGGCTACACCTTC. Protein sequence: CASSQTGPGGYTF.

The chain links TRBV9 to TRBJ1-2; D is undetermined. Deletions cut 3 bases from V and 0 bases from J, with 9 bases between. This CDR3 region has 14 residues. Germline V CDR1 and CDR2: SGDLS, YYNGEE. CDR3 nucleotide sequence: TGTGCCAGCAGCGACCGTAACTCTAACTATGGCTACACCTTC. Residues: CASSDRNSNYGYTF.

The chain has TRBV29-1 and TRBJ1-3, with 9 bases lining up with TRBD1. V was clipped by 1 base and J by 3 bases; unmatched bases: 10. CDR1 and CDR2 from the germline V gene are SQVTM and ANQGSEA. The CDR3 runs to 17 residues. CDR3 region: CSVEGTGDAGRGNTIYF. As DNA, the CDR3 is TGCAGCGTTGAAGGGACAGGGGACGCTGGTCGTGGAAACACCATATATTTT.

The chain recombines TRBV29-1 with TRBJ2-7; maybe TRBD2 (6 bases). Trimming took off 2 bases at V and 0 bases at J, with 8 bases between the two ends. Germline lookup yields CDR1 SQVTM and CDR2 ANQGSEA. This CDR3 comprises 13 residues. The CDR3 DNA follows: TGCAGCGTTGAACGCGGGGACTCCTACGAGCAGTACTTC. Protein product: CSVERGDSYEQYF.

This sequence joins TRBV4-3 and TRBJ2-7, with 11 bases aligning to TRBD2. The CDR3 extends over 16 amino acids. The germline V gene has CDR1 LGHNA and CDR2 YSLEER. V dropped 0 bases and J dropped 4; count of bases not matched to a gene: 5. The CDR3 region has the DNA TGCGCCAGCAGCCAAGATAGGGGGACTAGCGGATACGAGCAGTACTTC. Amino acids: CASSQDRGTSGYEQYF.

J is TRBJ2-7 and V is TRBV5-8; 9 positions agree with TRBD1. V shed 5 bases, J shed 5 bases, and the junction held 11 bases outside the gene matches. This CDR3 is built from 15 residues. Per germline, CDR1 SGHTS and CDR2 YDEGEE. CDR3 in amino acids: CASRPPGQGTHEQYF. The CDR3, as DNA: TGTGCCAGCAGGCCCCCGGGACAGGGAACCCACGAGCAGTACTTC.

The chain uses TRBV2 and TRBJ2-7; 9 bases line up with TRBD2. This CDR3 has 15 residues. Germline CDR1 SNHLY, CDR2 FYNNEI. V lost 10 bases to trimming and J lost 4 bases; unmatched junction nucleotides: 14. The CDR3 sequence is CAILGGLSGSYEQYF. The CDR3 bases are TGTGCCATCCTGGGAGGTCTTAGCGGGAGTTACGAGCAGTACTTC.

The rearrangement joins TRBV19 to TRBJ1-1, with 8 positions matching TRBD1. Per the germline V gene, CDR1 is LNHDA and CDR2 is SQIVND (reference sequence). With V trimmed by 7 bases and J by 3 bases, 4 bases remained unmatched. The CDR3 is 13 amino acids. The CDR3 reads CASKDREDTEAFF. CDR3 nucleotide sequence: TGTGCCAGTAAGGACAGGGAAGACACTGAAGCTTTCTTT.

This chain connects TRBV6-5 to TRBJ2-7, with 11 bases lining up with TRBD2. The V segment lost 5 bases and the J segment 0 bases; nucleotides outside the gene matches: 3. This CDR3 comprises 15 residues. Per the germline V gene, CDR1 is MNHEY and CDR2 is SVGAGI. This chain's CDR3 is CASSGGLAGSYEQYF. CDR3 nucleotide sequence: TGTGCCAGCAGTGGCGGACTAGCGGGCTCCTACGAGCAGTACTTC.

The CDR3 is CASSYAGRGAREQYF. Written as DNA, the CDR3 is TGTGCCAGCAGTTACGCGGGCCGGGGGGCGCGCGAGCAGTACTTC. The chain has TRBV6-5 and TRBJ2-7; D may be TRBD2 (7 bases). The ends were cut back, 2 bases at V and 6 bases at J, with 17 bases in the middle. There are 15 residues in the CDR3. Germline CDR1 and CDR2: MNHEY and SVGAGI.

The V gene is TRBV4-1, the J gene TRBJ2-5; 8 nucleotides match TRBD2. V was clipped by 1 base and J by 4 bases; unmatched bases: 8. CDR1 and CDR2 (germline): MGHRA, YSYEKL. The CDR3 is 16 amino acids. CDR3 residues: CASSQGGRLAGETQYF. CDR3 DNA sequence: TGCGCCAGCAGCCAAGGTGGTCGGCTAGCGGGAGAGACCCAGTACTTC.

The rearrangement uses TRBV5-1 and TRBJ2-7, with TRBD2 matching over 7 bases. Trimming at V came to 0 bases and at J to 2 bases, leaving 8 bases not matched to a gene. In germline, CDR1 is SGHRS, CDR2 YFSETQ. The CDR3 length is 16 residues. This CDR3 is CASSLVLAAFTYEQYF. The CDR3 DNA sequence: TGCGCCAGCAGCTTGGTCCTAGCGGCCTTTACCTACGAGCAGTACTTC.

This chain uses TRBV15 with TRBJ1-6; 10 positions agree with TRBD1. V gave up 5 bases and J gave up 4 bases; unmatched junction bases: 2. Germline lookup yields CDR1 LNHNV and CDR2 YYDKDF (reference sequence). The CDR3 length is 15 residues. The CDR3 sequence is CATSPDRGYNSPLHF. Here the CDR3 DNA reads TGTGCCACCAGCCCGGACAGGGGGTATAATTCACCCCTCCACTTT.

This clone was seen a few times. This sequence joins TRBV6-6 and TRBJ1-1; D is unclear. CDR1 is MNHNY and CDR2 is SVGAGI in the germline V gene (reference sequence). V lost 4 bases and J lost 0, with 9 bases in between. The CDR3 spans 14 residues. CDR3 in amino acids: CASSFTYLNTEAFF. As DNA, the CDR3 is TGTGCCAGCAGTTTTACCTACCTGAACACTGAAGCTTTCTTT.

On this clone: An end of the junction differs from the germline gene, which may be a read error. The chain is built from TRBV7-8 and TRBJ1-2; D is undetermined. The CDR3 is 12 amino acids. The V gene's germline CDR1 is SGHVS and CDR2 FQNEAQ. In nucleotides, the CDR3 is TGTGCCAGCAGCTTTTTCGAGGATTTACTAAACTTC. This gives the protein CASSFFEDLLNF.